This T cell receptor (beta chain) was identified in a study of PD-1 blockade in classical Hodgkin lymphoma. General study results and limits: Relapsed/refractory patients reportedly had lower baseline diversity than newly diagnosed patients. Those achieving complete response showed baseline diversity like newly diagnosed patients. There remain no defined causes for the repertoire differences, which possibly reflect disease activity or prior therapy.

With no exception, relapse followed autologous stem cell transplantation in all patients, and brentuximab vedotin exposure varied. Patients had relapsed/refractory classical Hodgkin lymphoma with complete response, partial response or progressive disease as best response. The method was immunoSEQ multiplex PCR; TCRdb's version includes in-frame clones alone and lacks a portion of them. Of 21,000 or so clones listed, over 65% were seen once; the top ten hold over 20%. Comment on this clone: As yet, its antigen is unknown.

Trimming removed 2 bases at V and 1 base at J, with 8 bases between. The CDR3 sequence is 14 residues long. CDR1 is MDHEN, CDR2 SYDVKM, per germline. The clonotype was recovered from a human donor with classical Hodgkin lymphoma. Sequences were derived from peripheral blood mononuclear cells (PBMCs), sampled at baseline. The rearrangement links TRBV28 to TRBJ1-1; D possibly corresponds to TRBD1 (6 bases). The CDR3 sequence is CASSLGGANTEAFF. The DNA for the CDR3 is TGTGCCAGCAGTTTAGGGGGCGCGAACACTGAAGCTTTCTTT.